This TCR beta chain came from a study of blood T cell repertoires in COVID-19. Study overall: Italy, Spain and the United States were the sources of the convalescent and acute COVID-19 samples. T cells, B-cell-depleted T cells, or PBMCs supplied cDNA or gDNA.

A note on this clone: A read error may account for a junction end that differs from germline.

In germline, CDR1 is GTSNPN, CDR2 SVGIG (reference sequence). The CDR3 has 11 residues. Authors' processing steps: The authors estimated nucleated cell counts from reference gene primer amplification. This table comes from immunoSEQ multiplex PCR, and its TCRdb copy is limited to in-frame clones, with some not included. The DNA was the basis for D and trimming; V, J and clone size are from that table. The sample holds about 98,000 clones, about 85% seen once. The rearrangement links TRBV30 to TRBJ2-7, with D perhaps matching TRBD2 (7 bases). This clonotype was obtained from a man in his 70s with acute or convalescent COVID-19. The sample consisted of peripheral blood. The CDR3 loop reads CAWARGGVLYF. The CDR3 DNA reads TGTGCCTGGGCCCGAGGGGGGGTATTGTATTTC.